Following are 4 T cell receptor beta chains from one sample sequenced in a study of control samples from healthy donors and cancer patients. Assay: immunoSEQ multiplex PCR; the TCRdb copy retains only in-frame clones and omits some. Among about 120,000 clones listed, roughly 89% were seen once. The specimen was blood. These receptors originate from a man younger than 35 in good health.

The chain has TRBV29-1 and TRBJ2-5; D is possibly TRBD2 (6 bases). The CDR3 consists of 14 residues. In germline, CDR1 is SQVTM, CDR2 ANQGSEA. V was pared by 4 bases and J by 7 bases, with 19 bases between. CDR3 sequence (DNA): TGCAGCGTTGGGGGGGTAATGGGAGGATCGACCCAGTACTTC. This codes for CSVGGVMGGSTQYF.

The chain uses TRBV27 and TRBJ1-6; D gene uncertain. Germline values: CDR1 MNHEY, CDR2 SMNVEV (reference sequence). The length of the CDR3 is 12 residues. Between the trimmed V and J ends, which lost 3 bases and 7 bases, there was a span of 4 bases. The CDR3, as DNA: TGTGCCAGCAGTTTGCGCAATTCACCCCTCCACTTT. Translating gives CASSLRNSPLHF.

CDR3 region: CASSERGDRDGYTF. In DNA, the CDR3 is TGTGCCAGCAGTGAAAGGGGGGACAGGGATGGCTACACCTTC. The V gene is TRBV6-1, the J gene TRBJ1-2, with 9 bases fitting TRBD1. This CDR3 has 14 residues. The V and J ends lost 2 bases and 6 bases, in that order; junction bases with no gene match: 4. Germline V gene lookup returns CDR1 MNHNS and CDR2 SASEGT.

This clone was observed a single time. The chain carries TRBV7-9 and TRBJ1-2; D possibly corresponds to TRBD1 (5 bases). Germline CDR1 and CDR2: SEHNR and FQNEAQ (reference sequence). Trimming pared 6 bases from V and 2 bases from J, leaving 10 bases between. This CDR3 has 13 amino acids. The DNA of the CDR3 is TGTGCCAGCAGTCAGGGCTACAACTATGGCTACACCTTC. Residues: CASSQGYNYGYTF.